This TCR beta chain was captured in a study of control samples from healthy donors and cancer patients. Only a few counts were recorded for this clone. Data came from immunoSEQ multiplex PCR; TCRdb stores just in-frame clones and leaves some out. Here the sample spans 70,000 to 80,000 clones, about 90% being singletons. V shed 6 bases and J shed 2 bases, with 10 bases lying between them. This CDR3 region has 14 residues. Germline V gene lookup returns CDR1 MDHEN and CDR2 SYDVKM. The V call is TRBV28, the J call TRBJ2-2, with D tentatively TRBD1 (6 bases). The source of this sequence is a woman aged 55 to 70 with head and neck cancer. Sequencing input: PBMCs. CDR3 sequence reads: CASRRTANTGELFF. CDR3 in DNA: TGTGCCAGCAGAAGGACAGCTAACACCGGGGAGCTGTTTTTT. The variable domain in full, with the rest retrieved from reference TRBV28 and TRBJ2-2, is DVKVTQSSRYLVKRTGEKVFLECVQDMDHENMFWYRQDPGLGLRLIYFSYDVKMKEKGDIPEGYSVSREKKERFSLILESASTNQTSMYLCASRRTANTGELFFGEGSRLTVL.